This T cell receptor (beta chain) was sequenced during a study of identical twins. Study-wide results and limits: Analyses of zero insertions could, in part, be confounded by invariant MAIT and iNKT cells. Findings came from cross-sectional statistics, without long-term follow-up of donors.

CDR1 is SEHNR and CDR2 is FQNEAQ in the germline V gene (reference sequence). The CDR3 extends over 14 amino acids. V was cut by 5 bases and J by 6 bases, with 17 bases left in between. MiXCR, applied by TCRdb to the 5' RACE reads, yields one record per CDR3 protein. Counted here are some 790,000 distinct CDR3 sequences, 15% to 20% occurring once; the ten biggest clones make up over 10%. As to this clonotype: The antigen is undetermined.

These same data were also listed under a study on T cells expressing NK-cell markers. That work states: It is unclear if expanded NKG2C-expressing clones target HCMV antigens.

Sequenced sample: PBMCs. The J gene is TRBJ2-7, the V gene TRBV7-9; D is undetermined. The clonotype comes from a woman aged 18-30 years in good health. Here the CDR3 reads CASSLGGLDLEQYF. CDR3 sequence (DNA): TGTGCCAGCAGCCTTGGCGGCCTAGATCTCGAGCAGTACTTC.